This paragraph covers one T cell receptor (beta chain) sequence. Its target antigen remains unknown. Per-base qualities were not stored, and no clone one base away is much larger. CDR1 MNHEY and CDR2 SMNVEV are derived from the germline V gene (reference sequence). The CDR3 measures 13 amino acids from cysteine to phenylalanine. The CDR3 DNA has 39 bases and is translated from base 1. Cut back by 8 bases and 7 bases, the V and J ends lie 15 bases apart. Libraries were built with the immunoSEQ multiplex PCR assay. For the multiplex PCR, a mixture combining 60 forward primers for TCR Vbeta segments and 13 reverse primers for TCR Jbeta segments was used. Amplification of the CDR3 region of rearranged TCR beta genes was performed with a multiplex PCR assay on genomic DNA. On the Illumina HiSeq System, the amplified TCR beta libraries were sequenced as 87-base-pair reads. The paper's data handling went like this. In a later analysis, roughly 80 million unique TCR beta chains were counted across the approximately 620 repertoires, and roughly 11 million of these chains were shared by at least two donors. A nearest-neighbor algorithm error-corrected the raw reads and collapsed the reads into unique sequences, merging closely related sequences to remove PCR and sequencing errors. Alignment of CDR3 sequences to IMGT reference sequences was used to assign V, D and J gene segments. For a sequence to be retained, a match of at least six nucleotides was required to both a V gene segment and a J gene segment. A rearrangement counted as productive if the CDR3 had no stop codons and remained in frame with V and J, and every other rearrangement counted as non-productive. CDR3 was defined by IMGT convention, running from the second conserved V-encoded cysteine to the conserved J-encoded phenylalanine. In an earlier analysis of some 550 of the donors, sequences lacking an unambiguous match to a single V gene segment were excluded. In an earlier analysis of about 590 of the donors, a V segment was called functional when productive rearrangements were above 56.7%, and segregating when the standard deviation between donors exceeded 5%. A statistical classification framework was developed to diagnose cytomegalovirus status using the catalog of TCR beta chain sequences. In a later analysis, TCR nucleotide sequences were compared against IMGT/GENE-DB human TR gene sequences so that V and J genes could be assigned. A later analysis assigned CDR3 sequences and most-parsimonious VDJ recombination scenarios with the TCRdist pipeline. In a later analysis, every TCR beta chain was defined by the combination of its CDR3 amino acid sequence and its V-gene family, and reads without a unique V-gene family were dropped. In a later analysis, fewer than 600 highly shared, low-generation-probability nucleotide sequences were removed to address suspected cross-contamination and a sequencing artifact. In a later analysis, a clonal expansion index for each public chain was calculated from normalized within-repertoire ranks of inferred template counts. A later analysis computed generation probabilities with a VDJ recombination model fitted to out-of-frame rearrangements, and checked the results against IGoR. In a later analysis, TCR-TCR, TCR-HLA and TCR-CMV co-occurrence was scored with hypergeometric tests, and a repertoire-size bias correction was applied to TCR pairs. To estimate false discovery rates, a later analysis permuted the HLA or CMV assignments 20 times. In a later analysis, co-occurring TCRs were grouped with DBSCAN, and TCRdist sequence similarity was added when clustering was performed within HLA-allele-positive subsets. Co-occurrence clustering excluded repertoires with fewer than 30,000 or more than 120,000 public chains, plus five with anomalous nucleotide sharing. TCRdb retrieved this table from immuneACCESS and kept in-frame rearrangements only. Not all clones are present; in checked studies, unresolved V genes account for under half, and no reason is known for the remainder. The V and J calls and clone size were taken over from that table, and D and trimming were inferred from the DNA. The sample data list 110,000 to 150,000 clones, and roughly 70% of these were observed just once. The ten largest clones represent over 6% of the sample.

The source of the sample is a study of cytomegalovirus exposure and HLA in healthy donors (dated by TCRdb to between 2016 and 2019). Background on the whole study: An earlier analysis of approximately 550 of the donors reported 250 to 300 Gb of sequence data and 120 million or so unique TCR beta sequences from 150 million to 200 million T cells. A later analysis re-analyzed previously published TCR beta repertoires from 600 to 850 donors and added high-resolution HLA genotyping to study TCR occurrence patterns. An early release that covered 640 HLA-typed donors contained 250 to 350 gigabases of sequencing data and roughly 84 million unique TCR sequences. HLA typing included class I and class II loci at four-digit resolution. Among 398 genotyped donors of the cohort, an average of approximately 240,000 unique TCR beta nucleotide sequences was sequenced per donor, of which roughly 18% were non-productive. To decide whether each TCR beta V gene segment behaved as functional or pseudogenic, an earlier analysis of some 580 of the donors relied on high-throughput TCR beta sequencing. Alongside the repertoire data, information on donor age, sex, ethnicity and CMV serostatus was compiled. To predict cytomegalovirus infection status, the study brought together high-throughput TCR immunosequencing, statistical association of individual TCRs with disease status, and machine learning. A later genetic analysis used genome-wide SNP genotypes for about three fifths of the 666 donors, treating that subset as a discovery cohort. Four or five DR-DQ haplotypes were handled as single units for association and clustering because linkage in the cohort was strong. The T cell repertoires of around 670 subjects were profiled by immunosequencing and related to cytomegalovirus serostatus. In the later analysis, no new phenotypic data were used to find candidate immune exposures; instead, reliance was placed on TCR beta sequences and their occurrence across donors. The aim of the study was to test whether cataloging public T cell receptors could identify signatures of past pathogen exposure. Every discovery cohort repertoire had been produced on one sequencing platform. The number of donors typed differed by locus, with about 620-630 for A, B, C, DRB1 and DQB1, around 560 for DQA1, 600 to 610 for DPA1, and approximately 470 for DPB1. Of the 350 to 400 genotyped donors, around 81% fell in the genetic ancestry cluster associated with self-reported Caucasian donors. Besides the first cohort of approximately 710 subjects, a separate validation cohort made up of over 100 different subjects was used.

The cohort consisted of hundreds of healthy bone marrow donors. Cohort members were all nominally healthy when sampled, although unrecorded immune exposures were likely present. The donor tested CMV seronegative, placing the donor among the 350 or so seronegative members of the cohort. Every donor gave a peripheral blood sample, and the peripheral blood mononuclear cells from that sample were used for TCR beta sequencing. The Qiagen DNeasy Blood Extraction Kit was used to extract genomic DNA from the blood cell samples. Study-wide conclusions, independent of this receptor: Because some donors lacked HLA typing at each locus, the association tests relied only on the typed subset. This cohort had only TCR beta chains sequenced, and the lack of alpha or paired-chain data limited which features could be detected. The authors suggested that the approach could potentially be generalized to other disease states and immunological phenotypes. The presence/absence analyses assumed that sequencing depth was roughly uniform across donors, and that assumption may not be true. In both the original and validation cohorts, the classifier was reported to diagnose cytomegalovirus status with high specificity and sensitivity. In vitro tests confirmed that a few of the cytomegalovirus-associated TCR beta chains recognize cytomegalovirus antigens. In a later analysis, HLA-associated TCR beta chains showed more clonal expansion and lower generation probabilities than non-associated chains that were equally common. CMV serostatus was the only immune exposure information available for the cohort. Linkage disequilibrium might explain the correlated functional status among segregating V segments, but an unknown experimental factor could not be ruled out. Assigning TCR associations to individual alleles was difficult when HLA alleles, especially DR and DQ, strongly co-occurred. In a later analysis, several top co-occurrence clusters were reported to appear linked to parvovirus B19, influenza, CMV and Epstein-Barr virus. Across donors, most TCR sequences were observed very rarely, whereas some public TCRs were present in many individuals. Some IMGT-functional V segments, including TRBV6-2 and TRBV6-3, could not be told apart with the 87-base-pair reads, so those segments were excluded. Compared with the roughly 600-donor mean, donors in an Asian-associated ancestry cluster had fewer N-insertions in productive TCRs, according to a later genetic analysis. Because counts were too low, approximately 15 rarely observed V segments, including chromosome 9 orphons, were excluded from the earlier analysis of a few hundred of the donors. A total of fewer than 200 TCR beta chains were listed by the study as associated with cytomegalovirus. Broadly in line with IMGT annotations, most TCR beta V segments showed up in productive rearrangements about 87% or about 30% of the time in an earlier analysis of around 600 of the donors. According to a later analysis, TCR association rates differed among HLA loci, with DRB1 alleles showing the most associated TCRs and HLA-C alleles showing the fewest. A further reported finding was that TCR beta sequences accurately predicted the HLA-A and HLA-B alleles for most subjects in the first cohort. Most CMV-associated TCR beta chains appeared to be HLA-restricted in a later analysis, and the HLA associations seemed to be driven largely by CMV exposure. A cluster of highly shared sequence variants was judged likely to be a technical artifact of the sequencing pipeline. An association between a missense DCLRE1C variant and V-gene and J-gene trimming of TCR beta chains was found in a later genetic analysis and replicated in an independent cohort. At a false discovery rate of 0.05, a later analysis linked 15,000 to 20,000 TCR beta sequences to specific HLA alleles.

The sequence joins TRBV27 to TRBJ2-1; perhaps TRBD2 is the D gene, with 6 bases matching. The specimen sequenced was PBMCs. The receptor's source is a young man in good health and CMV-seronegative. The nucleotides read TGTGCCAGCGAAGGGCTGGGGAGGAATGAGCAGTTCTTC. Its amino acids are CASEGLGRNEQFF.